The 5 T cell receptor beta chains reported below all come from one sample, sequenced in a study of T cells after yellow fever vaccination. MiXCR, run by TCRdb on the 5' RACE reads, gives a single entry per CDR3 protein. Of approximately 13,000 distinct CDR3 sequences detected, roughly 4.6% appear once; the ten largest clones hold 45% to 65%. The sample consisted of PBMCs, either bulk or a sorted T-cell subset (CD4+, CD8+, memory, or dextramer-sorted; not recorded which), taken 45 days after the yellow fever booster vaccination. These receptors were obtained from a man aged 30 to 45 who received the YFV17D yellow fever vaccine.

This clonotype was seen at least ten times. The rearrangement uses TRBV11-2 and TRBJ2-7; TRBD2 agrees at 7 bases. With 3 bases clipped from V and 3 bases from J, the junction kept 5 bases outside the gene matches. CDR1 and CDR2 (germline): SGHAT, FQNNGV. The CDR3 length is 14 residues. The CDR3 here is CASSFAGEDYEQYF. The CDR3 DNA sequence: TGTGCCAGCAGCTTTGCGGGGGAGGACTACGAGCAGTACTTC.

This clonotype came up many times. The chain couples TRBV4-3 to TRBJ2-7; tentatively, D is TRBD1 (6 bases). CDR1 is LGHNA, CDR2 YSLEER, per germline. The CDR3 covers 14 residues. Trimming cost V 5 bases and J 6 bases, with 17 bases left between them. Here the CDR3 DNA reads TGCGCCAGCAGCGCAGCAGGGGTAGCGAGCGAGCAGTACTTC. Translated, it gives CASSAAGVASEQYF.

This clonotype was detected ten times or more. This chain links TRBV7-3 with TRBJ2-1; TRBD2 might be the D (6 bases). The CDR3 totals 16 residues. Trimming took 4 bases from V and 0 from J, leaving 13 bases between them. Per germline, CDR1 SGHTA and CDR2 FQGTGA. The CDR3 spells CASSSTGSSSYNEQFF. CDR3 DNA: TGTGCCAGCAGCTCGACCGGGAGTAGCTCCTACAATGAGCAGTTCTTC.

The sample holds many counts of this clonotype. The rearrangement uses TRBV20-1 and TRBJ2-3; 11 bases are shared with TRBD2. Per the germline V gene, CDR1 is DFQATT and CDR2 is SNEGSKA (reference sequence). J gave up 0 bases and V 6 bases, and 17 bases lay outside the gene matches. This CDR3 is 19 amino acids long. The CDR3 coding sequence is TGCAGTGCCCAGCCGGGACTAGCGGCCATACAGACTAGCACAGATACGCAGTATTTT. Translated: CSAQPGLAAIQTSTDTQYF.

This clonotype was observed many times. The chain recombines TRBV15 with TRBJ2-1; 11 nucleotides line up with TRBD2. Germline CDR1 reads LNHNV; CDR2 reads YYDKDF (reference sequence). This CDR3 region has 15 residues. J gave up 5 bases and V 2 bases, and 2 bases lay outside the gene matches. The CDR3 DNA sequence: TGTGCCACCAGCAGAATAGCGGGAGGGAACAATGAGCAGTTCTTC. This gives the protein CATSRIAGGNNEQFF.